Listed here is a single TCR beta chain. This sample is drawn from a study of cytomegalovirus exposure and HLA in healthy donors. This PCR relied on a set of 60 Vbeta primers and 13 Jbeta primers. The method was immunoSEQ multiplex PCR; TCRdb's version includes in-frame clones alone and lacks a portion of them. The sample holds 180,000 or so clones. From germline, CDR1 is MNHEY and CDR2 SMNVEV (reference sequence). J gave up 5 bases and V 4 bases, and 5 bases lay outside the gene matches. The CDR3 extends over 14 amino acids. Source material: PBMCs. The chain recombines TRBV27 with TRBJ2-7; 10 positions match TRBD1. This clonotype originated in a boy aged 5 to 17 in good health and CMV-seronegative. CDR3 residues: CASSWDRGVDEQYF. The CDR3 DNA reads TGTGCCAGCAGTTGGGACAGGGGAGTTGACGAGCAGTACTTC.